Each of the 2 T cell receptor beta chains below was sequenced from the same sample in a study of blood T cell repertoires in COVID-19. This table comes from immunoSEQ multiplex PCR, and its TCRdb copy is limited to in-frame clones, with some not included. The sample yields around 190,000 clones, around 84% seen once. Sequenced input: PBMCs or T cells enriched from blood (not recorded which). All receptors derive from a woman under 40 who had been exposed to COVID-19.

The rearrangement joins TRBV5-6 to TRBJ1-6, with a weak D call TRBD1 (6 bases). Looked up from germline, CDR1 is SGHDT and CDR2 is YYEEEE. The CDR3 has 15 amino acids. V dropped 1 base and J dropped 8 bases, with 13 bases sitting between them. The CDR3 DNA reads as TGTGCCAGCAGCTTGAATATGGACAGAGATTCACCCCTCCACTTT. Translated, it gives CASSLNMDRDSPLHF. The full variable domain, its missing parts supplied by reference TRBV5-6 and TRBJ1-6, is DAGVTQSPTHLIKTRGQQVTLRCSPKSGHDTVSWYQQALGQGPQFIFQYYEEEERQRGNFPDRFSGHQFPNYSSELNVNALLLGDSALYLCASSLNMDRDSPLHFGNGTRLTVT.

This chain joins TRBV25-1 and TRBJ1-1; TRBD1 is a possible D gene (5 bases). The CDR3 is 13 amino acids. Trimming removed 3 bases from V and 6 bases from J, with 11 bases in between. Looked up from germline, CDR1 is MGHDK and CDR2 is SYGVNS. In nucleotides, the CDR3 is TGTGCCAGCAGTGACCCAGGGTTTCCTGAAGCTTTCTTT. Encoded protein: CASSDPGFPEAFF.